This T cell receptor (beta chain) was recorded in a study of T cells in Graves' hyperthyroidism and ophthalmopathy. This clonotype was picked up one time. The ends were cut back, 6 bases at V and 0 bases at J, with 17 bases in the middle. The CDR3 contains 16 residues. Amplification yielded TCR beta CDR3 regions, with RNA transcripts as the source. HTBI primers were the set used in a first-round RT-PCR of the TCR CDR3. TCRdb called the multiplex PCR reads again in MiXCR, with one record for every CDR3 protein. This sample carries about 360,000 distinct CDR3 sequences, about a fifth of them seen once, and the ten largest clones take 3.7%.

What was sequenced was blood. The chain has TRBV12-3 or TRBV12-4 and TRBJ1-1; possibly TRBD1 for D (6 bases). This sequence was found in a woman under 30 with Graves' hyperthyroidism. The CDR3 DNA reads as TGTGCCAGCAGCCAAAACCGACAGGTCTTGAACACTGAAGCTTTCTTT. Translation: CASSQNRQVLNTEAFF.